A selection of T cell receptor beta chains follows, all from one sample in a study of blood T cell repertoires in COVID-19. Here immunoSEQ multiplex PCR was the method, and the copy in TCRdb shows in-frame clones only, minus some. Altogether some 190,000 clones are present, 80% to 90% being singletons, with the ten largest covering more than 2.5%. The sequenced material came from peripheral blood. All receptors come from a man aged 55 to 69 with acute or convalescent COVID-19. CDR3s include the opening cysteine and the closing phenylalanine or tryptophan. A D gene is named only where the DNA matches it firmly. Size values are once, few and many counts, or a class for expanded clones, and some rows have none.

V	D	size	J	CDR3	DNA
TRBV27	.	.	TRBJ2-7	CASSLTDTTYEQYF	TGTGCCAGCAGTTTAACGGACACGACCTACGAGCAGTACTTC
TRBV11-2	TRBD2	.	TRBJ2-1	CASSPGTSGREQFF	TGTGCCAGCAGCCCGGGGACTAGCGGGAGGGAGCAGTTCTTC
TRBV28	TRBD2	.	TRBJ2-2	CASSSLLRGDRRTGELFF	TGTGCCAGCAGTTCCCTTCTCCGGGGGGATAGGAGGACCGGGGAGCTGTTTTTT
TRBV2	TRBD1	.	TRBJ1-5	CASSFDRGQDNQPQHF	TGTGCCAGCAGCTTCGACAGGGGGCAGGACAATCAGCCCCAGCATTTT
TRBV4-1	.	.	TRBJ1-2	CASSQDKSDGYTF	TGCGCCAGCAGCCAAGACAAGTCGGATGGCTACACCTTC
TRBV27	.	.	TRBJ2-2	CASSLGRGGDTGELFF	TGTGCCAGCAGTTTAGGCAGGGGAGGGGACACCGGGGAGCTGTTTTTT
TRBV25-1	TRBD1	.	TRBJ1-1	CASQGQGGNTEAFF	TGTGCCAGCCAAGGACAGGGCGGGAACACTGAAGCTTTCTTT
TRBV29-1	TRBD2	.	TRBJ2-7	CSVAGLAGGYEQYF	TGCAGCGTCGCGGGACTAGCGGGAGGCTACGAGCAGTACTTC
TRBV6-5	TRBD1	.	TRBJ1-2	CASSDPGQAGSYTF	TGTGCCAGCAGCGACCCGGGACAGGCCGGAAGCTACACCTTC
TRBV3-1/TRBV3-2	TRBD1	.	TRBJ1-3	CASSLGTGLSGNTIYF	TGTGCCAGCAGCCTAGGGACAGGATTATCTGGAAACACCATATATTTT
TRBV29-1	.	.	TRBJ2-7	CSARTGSSSYEQYF	TGCAGCGCCCGAACAGGGTCAAGCTCCTACGAGCAGTACTTC
TRBV7-2	.	.	TRBJ2-5	CASSLMRETQYF	TGTGCCAGCAGCCTTATGAGGGAGACCCAGTACTTC
TRBV6-5	.	once	TRBJ1-5	CASRGFSNQPQHF	TGTGCCAGCCGAGGGTTTAGCAATCAGCCCCAGCATTTT
TRBV3-1/TRBV3-2	TRBD2	.	TRBJ2-2	CASSRPLAGANTGELFF	TGTGCCAGCAGCCGACCACTAGCGGGGGCGAACACCGGGGAGCTGTTTTTT
TRBV28	.	.	TRBJ2-3	CASSFFMYSRGISYTDTQYF	TGTGCCAGCAGTTTCTTCATGTACTCTCGGGGAATAAGTTACACAGATACGCAGTATTTT
TRBV5-1	.	few	TRBJ2-3	CASRGTTDTQYF	TGCGCCAGCCGAGGCACAACAGATACGCAGTATTTT
TRBV6-5	TRBD2	.	TRBJ2-7	CASSYSNPGGSYEQYF	TGTGCCAGCAGTTACTCGAATCCCGGCGGGAGTTACGAGCAGTACTTC
TRBV28	.	.	TRBJ1-5	CASISMGGVGQPQHF	TGTGCCAGCATAAGTATGGGAGGGGTGGGTCAGCCCCAGCATTTT
TRBV7-2	TRBD2	.	TRBJ2-1	CASSSAGVGGNEQFF	TGTGCCAGCAGCTCAGCGGGAGTAGGGGGCAATGAGCAGTTCTTC
TRBV7-8	TRBD1	.	TRBJ1-3	CASSPQTGSGNTIYF	TGTGCCAGCAGCCCCCAGACAGGGTCTGGAAACACCATATATTTT
TRBV28	.	.	TRBJ2-1	CATQDPTDYNEQFF	TGTGCCACCCAGGATCCCACAGATTACAATGAGCAGTTCTTC
TRBV2	.	.	TRBJ2-7	CASTPRDTSYEQYF	TGTGCCAGCACCCCGAGGGATACGTCCTACGAGCAGTACTTC
TRBV7-3	.	.	TRBJ2-1	CASSKDRSPYNEQFF	TGTGCCAGCAGCAAGGACAGAAGTCCCTACAATGAGCAGTTCTTC
TRBV6-1	.	.	TRBJ2-1	CASSAQVGKRGDEQFF	TGTGCCAGCAGTGCCCAGGTGGGAAAAAGGGGCGATGAGCAGTTCTTC
TRBV12-3/TRBV12-4	.	.	TRBJ2-1	CASNKMGIGEQFF	TGTGCCAGCAACAAAATGGGTATCGGGGAGCAGTTCTTC
TRBV3-1/TRBV3-2	TRBD2	.	TRBJ2-1	CASSRFFGTSGSHEQFF	TGTGCCAGCAGCCGTTTTTTCGGGACTAGCGGGAGCCATGAGCAGTTCTTC
TRBV2	TRBD1	.	TRBJ2-1	CASSLTGERYNEQFF	TGTGCCAGCAGTCTGACAGGGGAGCGCTACAATGAGCAGTTCTTC